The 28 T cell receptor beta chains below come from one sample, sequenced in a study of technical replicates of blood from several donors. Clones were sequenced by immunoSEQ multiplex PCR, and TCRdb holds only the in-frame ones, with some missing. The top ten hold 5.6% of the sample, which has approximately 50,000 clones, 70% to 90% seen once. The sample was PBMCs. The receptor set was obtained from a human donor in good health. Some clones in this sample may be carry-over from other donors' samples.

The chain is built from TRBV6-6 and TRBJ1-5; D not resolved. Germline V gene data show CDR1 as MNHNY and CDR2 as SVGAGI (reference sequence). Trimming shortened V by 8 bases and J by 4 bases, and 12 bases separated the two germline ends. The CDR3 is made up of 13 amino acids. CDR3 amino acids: CASRAAVNQPQHF. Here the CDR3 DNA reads TGTGCCAGCCGCGCGGCGGTAAATCAGCCCCAGCATTTT.

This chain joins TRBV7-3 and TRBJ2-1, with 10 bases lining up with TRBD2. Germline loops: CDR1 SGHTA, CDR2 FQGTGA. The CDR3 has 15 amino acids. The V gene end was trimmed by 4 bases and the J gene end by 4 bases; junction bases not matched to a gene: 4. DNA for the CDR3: TGTGCCAGCAGCTATAGCGGGGGGTCTTACAATGAGCAGTTCTTC. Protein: CASSYSGGSYNEQFF.

The CDR3 here is CASSSAGVYGYTF. The CDR3 DNA reads as TGTGCCAGCAGCAGTGCAGGGGTCTATGGCTACACCTTC. The chain combines TRBV5-4 with TRBJ1-2; tentative D call: TRBD1 (6 bases). Germline V gives CDR1 SGHNT, CDR2 YYREEE (reference sequence). The CDR3 loop spans 13 amino acids. V lost 4 bases and J lost 4, with 11 bases in between. The variable domain in full, completed from reference TRBV5-4 and TRBJ1-2, reads ETGVTQSPTHLIKTRGQQVTLRCSSQSGHNTVSWYQQALGQGPQFIFQYYREEENGRGNFPPRFSGLQFPNYSSELNVNALELDDSALYLCASSSAGVYGYTFGSGTRLTVV.

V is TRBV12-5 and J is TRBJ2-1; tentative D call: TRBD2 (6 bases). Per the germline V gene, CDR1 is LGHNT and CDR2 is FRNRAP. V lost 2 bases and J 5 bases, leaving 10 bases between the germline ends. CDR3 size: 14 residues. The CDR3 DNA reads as TGTGCTAGTGGTTTGTCCGGGACTCACAATGAGCAGTTCTTC. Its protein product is CASGLSGTHNEQFF. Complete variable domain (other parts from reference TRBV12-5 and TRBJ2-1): DARVTQTPRHKVTEMGQEVTMRCQPILGHNTVFWYRQTMMQGLELLAYFRNRAPLDDSGMPKDRFSAEMPDATLATLKIQPSEPRDSAVYFCASGLSGTHNEQFFGPGTRLTVL.

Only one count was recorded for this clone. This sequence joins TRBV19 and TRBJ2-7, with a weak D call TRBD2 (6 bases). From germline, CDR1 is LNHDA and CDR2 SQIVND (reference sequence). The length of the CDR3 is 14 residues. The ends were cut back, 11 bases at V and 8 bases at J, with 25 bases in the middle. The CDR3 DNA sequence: TGTGCCTCGGGGAGGTGGGGGACCTCCGGTCAGCAGTACTTC. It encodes CASGRWGTSGQQYF.

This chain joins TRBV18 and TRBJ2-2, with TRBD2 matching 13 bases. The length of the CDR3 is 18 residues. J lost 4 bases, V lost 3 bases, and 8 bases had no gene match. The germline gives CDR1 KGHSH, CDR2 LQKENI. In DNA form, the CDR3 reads TGTGCCAGCTCACCCGGGACTAGCGGGACGCGAGGCACCGGGGAGCTGTTTTTT. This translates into CASSPGTSGTRGTGELFF. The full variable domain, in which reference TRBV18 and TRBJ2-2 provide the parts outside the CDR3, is NAGVMQNPRHLVRRRGQEARLRCSPMKGHSHVYWYRQLPEEGLKFMVYLQKENIIDESGMPKERFSAEFPKEGPSILRIQQVVRGDSAAYFCASSPGTSGTRGTGELFFGEGSRLTVL.

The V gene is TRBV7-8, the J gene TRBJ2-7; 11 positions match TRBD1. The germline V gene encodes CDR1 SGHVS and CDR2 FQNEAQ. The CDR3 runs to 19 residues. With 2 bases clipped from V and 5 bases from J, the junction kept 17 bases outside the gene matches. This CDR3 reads CASSLYPIGQGALRDEQYF. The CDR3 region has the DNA TGTGCCAGCAGCTTATACCCAATCGGACAGGGGGCGCTGAGGGACGAGCAGTACTTC.

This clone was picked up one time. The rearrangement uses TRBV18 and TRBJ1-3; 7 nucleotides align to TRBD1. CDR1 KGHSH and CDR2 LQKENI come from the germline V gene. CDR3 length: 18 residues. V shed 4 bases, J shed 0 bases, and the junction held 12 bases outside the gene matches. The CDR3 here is CASSLSVPGQNSGNTIYF. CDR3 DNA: TGTGCCAGCTCACTCAGTGTGCCGGGACAGAACTCTGGAAACACCATATATTTT.

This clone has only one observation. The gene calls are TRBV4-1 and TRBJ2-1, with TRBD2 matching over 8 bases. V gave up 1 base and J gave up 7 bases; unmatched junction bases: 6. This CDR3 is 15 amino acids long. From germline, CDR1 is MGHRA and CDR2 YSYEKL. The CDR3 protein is CASSQGSGKLNEQFF. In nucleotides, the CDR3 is TGCGCCAGCAGCCAAGGTAGCGGGAAGTTGAATGAGCAGTTCTTC.

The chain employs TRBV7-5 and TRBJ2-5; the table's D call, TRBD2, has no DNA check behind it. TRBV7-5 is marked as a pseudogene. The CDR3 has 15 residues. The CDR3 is CVRSRLAGGKETQYF. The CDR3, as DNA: TGTGTCAGAAGCCGACTAGCGGGGGGGAAAGAGACCCAGTACTTC.

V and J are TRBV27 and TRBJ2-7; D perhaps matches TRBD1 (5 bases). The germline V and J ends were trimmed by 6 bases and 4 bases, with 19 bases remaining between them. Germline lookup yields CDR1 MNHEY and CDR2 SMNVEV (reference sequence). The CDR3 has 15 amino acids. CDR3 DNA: TGTGCCAGCAGGGCCCTACAGGCCTTCTGGTACGAGCAGTACTTC. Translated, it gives CASRALQAFWYEQYF.

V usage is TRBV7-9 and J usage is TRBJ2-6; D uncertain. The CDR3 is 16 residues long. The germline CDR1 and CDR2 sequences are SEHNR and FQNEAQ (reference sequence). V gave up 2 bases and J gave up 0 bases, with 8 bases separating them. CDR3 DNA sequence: TGTGCCAGCAGCTTACCGGCTAGCTCTGGGGCCAACGTCCTGACTTTC. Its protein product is CASSLPASSGANVLTF.

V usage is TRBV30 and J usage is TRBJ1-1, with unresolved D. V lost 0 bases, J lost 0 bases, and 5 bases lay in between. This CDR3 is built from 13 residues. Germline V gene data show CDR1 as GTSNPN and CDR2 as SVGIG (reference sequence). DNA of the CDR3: TGTGCCTGGAGTGTCGGGGTGAACACTGAAGCTTTCTTT. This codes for CAWSVGVNTEAFF.

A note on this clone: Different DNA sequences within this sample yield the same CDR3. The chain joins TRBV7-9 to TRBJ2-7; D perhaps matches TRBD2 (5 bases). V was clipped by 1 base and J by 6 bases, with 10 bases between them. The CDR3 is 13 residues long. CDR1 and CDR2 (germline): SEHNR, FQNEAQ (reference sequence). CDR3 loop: CASSLGSGVEQYF. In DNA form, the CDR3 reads TGTGCCAGCAGCTTAGGTTCCGGGGTCGAGCAGTACTTC.

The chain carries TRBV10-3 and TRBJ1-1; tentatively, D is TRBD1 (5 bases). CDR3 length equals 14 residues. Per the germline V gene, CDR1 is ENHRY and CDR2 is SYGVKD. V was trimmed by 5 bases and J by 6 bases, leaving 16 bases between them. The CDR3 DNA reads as TGTGCCATCAGTCAGGAGGGGCCACAGTCTGAAGCTTTCTTT. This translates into CAISQEGPQSEAFF.

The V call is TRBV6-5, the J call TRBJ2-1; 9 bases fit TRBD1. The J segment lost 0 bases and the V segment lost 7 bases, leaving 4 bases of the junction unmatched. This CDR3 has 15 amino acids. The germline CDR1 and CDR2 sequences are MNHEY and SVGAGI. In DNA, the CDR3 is TGTGCCAGCACCCCGGGACAGGGCTCCTACAATGAGCAGTTCTTC. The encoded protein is CASTPGQGSYNEQFF.

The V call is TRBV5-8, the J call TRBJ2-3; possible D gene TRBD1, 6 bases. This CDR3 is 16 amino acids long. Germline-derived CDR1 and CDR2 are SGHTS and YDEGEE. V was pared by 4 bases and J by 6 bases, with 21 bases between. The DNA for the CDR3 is TGTGCCAGCAGCCTCCGGGACACACTAAAGGGGGATACGCAGTATTTT. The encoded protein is CASSLRDTLKGDTQYF.

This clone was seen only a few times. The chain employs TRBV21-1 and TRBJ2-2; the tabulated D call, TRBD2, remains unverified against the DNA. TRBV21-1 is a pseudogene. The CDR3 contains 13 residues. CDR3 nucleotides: TGTGCCAGCAGGACGGGGAACACCGGGGAGCTGTTTTTT. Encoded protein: CASRTGNTGELFF.

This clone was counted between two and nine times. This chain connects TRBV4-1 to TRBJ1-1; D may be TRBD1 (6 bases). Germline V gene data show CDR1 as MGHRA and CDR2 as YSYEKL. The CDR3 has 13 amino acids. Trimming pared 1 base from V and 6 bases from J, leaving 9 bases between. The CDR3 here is CASSQVKGAEAFF. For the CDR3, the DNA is TGCGCCAGCAGCCAAGTGAAGGGGGCTGAAGCTTTCTTT.

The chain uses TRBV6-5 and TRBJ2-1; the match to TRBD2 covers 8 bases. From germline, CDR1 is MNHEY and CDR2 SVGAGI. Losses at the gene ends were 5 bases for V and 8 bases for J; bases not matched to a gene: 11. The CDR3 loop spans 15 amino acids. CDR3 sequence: CASSRPRTSLYEQFF. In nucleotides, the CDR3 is TGTGCCAGCAGTCGCCCGAGGACTAGCCTATATGAGCAGTTCTTC.

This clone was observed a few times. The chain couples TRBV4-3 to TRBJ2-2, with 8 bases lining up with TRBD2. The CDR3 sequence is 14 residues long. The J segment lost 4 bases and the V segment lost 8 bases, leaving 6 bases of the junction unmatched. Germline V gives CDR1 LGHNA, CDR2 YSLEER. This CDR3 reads CASGPAGGTGELFF. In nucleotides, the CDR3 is TGCGCCAGCGGGCCGGCGGGGGGCACCGGGGAGCTGTTTTTT.

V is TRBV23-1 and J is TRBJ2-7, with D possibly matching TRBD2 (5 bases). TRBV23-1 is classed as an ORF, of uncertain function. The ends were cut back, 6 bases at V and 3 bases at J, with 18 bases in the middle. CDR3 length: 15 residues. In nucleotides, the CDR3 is TGCGCCAGCAGGCAAGAAAGCGGAAATAACTACGAGCAGTACTTC. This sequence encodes CASRQESGNNYEQYF.

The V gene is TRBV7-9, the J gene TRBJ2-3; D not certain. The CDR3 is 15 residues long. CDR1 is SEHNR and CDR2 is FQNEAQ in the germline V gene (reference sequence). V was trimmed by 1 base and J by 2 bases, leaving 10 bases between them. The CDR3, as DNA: TGTGCCAGCAGCTTAGGGATAGGAGCCACAGATACGCAGTATTTT. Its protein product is CASSLGIGATDTQYF.

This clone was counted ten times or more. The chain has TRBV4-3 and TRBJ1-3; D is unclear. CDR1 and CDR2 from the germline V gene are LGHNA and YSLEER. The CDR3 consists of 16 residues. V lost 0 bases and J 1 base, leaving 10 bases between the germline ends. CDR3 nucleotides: TGCGCCAGCAGCCAAGATCGCTCTGCGTCTGGAAACACCATATATTTT. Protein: CASSQDRSASGNTIYF.

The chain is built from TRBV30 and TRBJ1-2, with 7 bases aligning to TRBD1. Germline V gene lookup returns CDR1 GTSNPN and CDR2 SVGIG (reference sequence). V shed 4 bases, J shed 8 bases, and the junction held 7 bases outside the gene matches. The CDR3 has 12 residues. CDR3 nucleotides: TGTGCCTGGACCGAACAGGGACAGGGCTACACCTTC. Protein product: CAWTEQGQGYTF.

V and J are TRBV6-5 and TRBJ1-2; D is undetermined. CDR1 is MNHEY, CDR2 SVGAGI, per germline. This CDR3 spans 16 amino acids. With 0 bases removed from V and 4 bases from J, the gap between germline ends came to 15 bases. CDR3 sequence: CASSYSASPGSYGYTF. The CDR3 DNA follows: TGTGCCAGCAGTTACTCCGCATCTCCGGGATCCTATGGCTACACCTTC.

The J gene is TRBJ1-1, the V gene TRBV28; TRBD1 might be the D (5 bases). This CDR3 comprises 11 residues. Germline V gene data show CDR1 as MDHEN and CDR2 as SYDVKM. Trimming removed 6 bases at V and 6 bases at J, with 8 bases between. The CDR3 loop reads CASRATAEAFF. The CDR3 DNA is TGTGCCAGCAGGGCGACAGCTGAAGCTTTCTTT. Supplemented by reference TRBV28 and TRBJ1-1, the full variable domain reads DVKVTQSSRYLVKRTGEKVFLECVQDMDHENMFWYRQDPGLGLRLIYFSYDVKMKEKGDIPEGYSVSREKKERFSLILESASTNQTSMYLCASRATAEAFFGQGTRLTVV.

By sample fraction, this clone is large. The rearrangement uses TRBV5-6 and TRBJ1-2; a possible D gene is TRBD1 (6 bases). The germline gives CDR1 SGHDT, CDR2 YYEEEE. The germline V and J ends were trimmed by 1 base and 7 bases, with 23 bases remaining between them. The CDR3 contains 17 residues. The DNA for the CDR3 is TGTGCCAGCAGCTTGTCGGGTCGGGGCAGGGGAGTATCTGGCTACACCTTC. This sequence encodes CASSLSGRGRGVSGYTF.